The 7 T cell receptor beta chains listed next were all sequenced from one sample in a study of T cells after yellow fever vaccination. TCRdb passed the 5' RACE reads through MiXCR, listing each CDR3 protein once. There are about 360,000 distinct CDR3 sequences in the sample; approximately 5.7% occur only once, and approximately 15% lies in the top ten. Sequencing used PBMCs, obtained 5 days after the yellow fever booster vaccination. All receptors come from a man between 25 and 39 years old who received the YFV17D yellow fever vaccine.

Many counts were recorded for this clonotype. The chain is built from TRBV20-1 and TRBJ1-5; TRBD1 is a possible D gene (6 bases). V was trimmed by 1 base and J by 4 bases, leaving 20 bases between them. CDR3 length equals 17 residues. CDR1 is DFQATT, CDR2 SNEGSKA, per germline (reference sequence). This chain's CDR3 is CSARAGVGRGGNQPQHF. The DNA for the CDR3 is TGCAGTGCTAGAGCTGGAGTCGGCAGGGGCGGGAATCAGCCCCAGCATTTT.

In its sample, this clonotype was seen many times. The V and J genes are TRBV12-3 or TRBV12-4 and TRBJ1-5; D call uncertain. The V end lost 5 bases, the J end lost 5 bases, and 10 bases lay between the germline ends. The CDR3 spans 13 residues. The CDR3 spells CASSHRRDQPQHF. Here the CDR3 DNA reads TGTGCCAGCAGTCATAGAAGGGATCAGCCCCAGCATTTT.

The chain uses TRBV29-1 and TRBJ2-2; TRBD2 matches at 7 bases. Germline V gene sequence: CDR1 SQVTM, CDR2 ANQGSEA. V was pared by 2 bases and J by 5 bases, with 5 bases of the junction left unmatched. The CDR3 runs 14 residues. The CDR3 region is CSVERGVGTGELFF. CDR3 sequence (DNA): TGCAGCGTTGAACGGGGGGTCGGTACCGGGGAGCTGTTTTTT.

CDR3 nucleotide sequence: TGCAGCGTTGAAGATGCGGGGATCGAAGCTTTCTTT. This gives the protein CSVEDAGIEAFF. J is TRBJ1-1 and V is TRBV29-1; unclear D gene. The germline CDR1 and CDR2 sequences are SQVTM and ANQGSEA. Trimming took off 0 bases at V and 8 bases at J, with 10 bases between the two ends. The CDR3 totals 12 residues.

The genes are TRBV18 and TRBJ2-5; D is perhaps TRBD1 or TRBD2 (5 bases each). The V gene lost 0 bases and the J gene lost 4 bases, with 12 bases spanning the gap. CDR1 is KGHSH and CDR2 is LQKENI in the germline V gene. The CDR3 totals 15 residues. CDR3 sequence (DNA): TGTGCCAGCTCACCACCGGGCCGGGGCTTAGAGACCCAGTACTTC. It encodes CASSPPGRGLETQYF.

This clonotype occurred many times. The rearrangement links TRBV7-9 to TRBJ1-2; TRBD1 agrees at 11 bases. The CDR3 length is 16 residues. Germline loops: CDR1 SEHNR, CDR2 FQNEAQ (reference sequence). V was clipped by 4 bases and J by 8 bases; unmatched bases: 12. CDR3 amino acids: CASSSPDRGPTRGYTF. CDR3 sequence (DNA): TGTGCCAGCAGCTCGCCGGACAGGGGGCCAACGCGGGGCTACACCTTC.

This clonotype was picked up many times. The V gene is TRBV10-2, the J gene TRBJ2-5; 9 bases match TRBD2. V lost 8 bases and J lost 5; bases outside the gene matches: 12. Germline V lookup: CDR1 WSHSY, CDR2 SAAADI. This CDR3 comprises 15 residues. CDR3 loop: CASVLSGSGMETQYF. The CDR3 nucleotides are TGCGCCAGCGTCCTTAGCGGGAGTGGGATGGAGACCCAGTACTTC.